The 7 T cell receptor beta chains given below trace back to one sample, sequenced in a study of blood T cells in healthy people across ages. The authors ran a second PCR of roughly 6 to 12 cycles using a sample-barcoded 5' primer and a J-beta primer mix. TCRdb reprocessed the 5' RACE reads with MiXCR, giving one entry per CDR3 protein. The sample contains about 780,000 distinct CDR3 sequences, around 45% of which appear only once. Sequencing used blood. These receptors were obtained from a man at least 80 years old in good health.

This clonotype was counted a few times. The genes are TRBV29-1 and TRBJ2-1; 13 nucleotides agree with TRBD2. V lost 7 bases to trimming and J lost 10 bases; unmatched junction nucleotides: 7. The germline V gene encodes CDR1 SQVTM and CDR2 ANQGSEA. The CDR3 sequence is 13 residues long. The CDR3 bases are TGCAGCGCCCCCCGGGGACTAGCGGGAGAGCAGTTCTTC. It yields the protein CSAPRGLAGEQFF.

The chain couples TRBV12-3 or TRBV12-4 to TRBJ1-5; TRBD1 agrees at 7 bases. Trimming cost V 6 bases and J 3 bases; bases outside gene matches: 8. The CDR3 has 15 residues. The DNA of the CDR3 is TGTGCCAGCAGCCCCCGGGACAGATTCAATCAGCCCCAGCATTTT. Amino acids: CASSPRDRFNQPQHF.

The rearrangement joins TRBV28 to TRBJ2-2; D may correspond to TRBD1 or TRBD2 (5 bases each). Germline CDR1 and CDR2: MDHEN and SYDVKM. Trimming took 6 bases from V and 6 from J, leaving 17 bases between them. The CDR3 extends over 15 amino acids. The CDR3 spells CASSLGRGEAGELFF. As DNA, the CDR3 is TGTGCCAGCAGCCTGGGACGAGGAGAGGCCGGGGAGCTGTTTTTT.

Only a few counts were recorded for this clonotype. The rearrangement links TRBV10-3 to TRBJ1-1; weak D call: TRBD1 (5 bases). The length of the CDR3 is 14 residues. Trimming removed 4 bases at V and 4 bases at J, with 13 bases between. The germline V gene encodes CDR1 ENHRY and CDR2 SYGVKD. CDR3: CAISGQGLGTEAFF. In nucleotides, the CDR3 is TGTGCCATCAGTGGTCAGGGTTTGGGCACTGAAGCTTTCTTT.

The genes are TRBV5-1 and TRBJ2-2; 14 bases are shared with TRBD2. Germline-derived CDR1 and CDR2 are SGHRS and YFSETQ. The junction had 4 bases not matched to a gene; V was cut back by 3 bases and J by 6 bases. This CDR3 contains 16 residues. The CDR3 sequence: CASSYGTSGSPGELFF. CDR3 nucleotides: TGCGCCAGCAGCTACGGGACTAGCGGGAGTCCCGGGGAGCTGTTTTTT.

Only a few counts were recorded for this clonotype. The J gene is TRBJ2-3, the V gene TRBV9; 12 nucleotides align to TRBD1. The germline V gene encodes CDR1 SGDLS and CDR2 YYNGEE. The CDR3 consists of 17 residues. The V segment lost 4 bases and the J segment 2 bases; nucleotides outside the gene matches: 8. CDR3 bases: TGTGCCAGCAGCTCCCACCGGGACAGGGGGCTCACAGATACGCAGTATTTT. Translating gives CASSSHRDRGLTDTQYF.

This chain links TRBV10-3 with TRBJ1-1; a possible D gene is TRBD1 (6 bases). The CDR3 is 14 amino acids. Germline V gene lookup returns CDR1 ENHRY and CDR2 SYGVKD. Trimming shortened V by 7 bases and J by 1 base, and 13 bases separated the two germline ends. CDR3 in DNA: TGTGCCATCACCCGAGGGGGATCGAACACTGAAGCTTTCTTT. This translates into CAITRGGSNTEAFF.